One and the same sample provided the 30 T cell receptor beta chains below, sequenced in a study of CD8 T cells in ankylosing spondylitis. Regarding the study as a whole: In ankylosing spondylitis blood, a motif of fewer than 10 highly homologous TCR beta variants appeared characteristic.

Using its own MiXCR run on the 5' RACE reads, TCRdb lists one record per CDR3 protein. Among around 390,000 distinct CDR3 sequences listed, under 25% were seen once. Their antigens remain unidentified. Sequencing was carried out using blood, either unsorted or a sorted T cell fraction (not recorded which). These receptors were taken from a male donor with ankylosing spondylitis.

This clonotype was counted only a few times. V usage is TRBV29-1 and J usage is TRBJ2-7; D unresolved. V lost 4 bases, J lost 2 bases, and 15 bases lay in between. The CDR3 covers 14 residues. Germline V gene sequence: CDR1 SQVTM, CDR2 ANQGSEA. The chain's CDR3 is CSVGAGEKPYEQYF. CDR3 in DNA: TGCAGCGTTGGGGCAGGCGAAAAACCCTACGAGCAGTACTTC.

The V and J genes are TRBV7-2 and TRBJ2-7; D unresolved. The CDR3 sequence is 15 residues long. Germline CDR1 SGHTA, CDR2 FQGNSA. Trimming pared 5 bases from V and 1 base from J, leaving 15 bases between. In DNA form, the CDR3 reads TGTGCCAGCAGCCCAGGCCAGCGTCTATCCTACGAGCAGTACTTC. It translates to CASSPGQRLSYEQYF.

This clonotype came up a few times. The rearrangement uses TRBV5-1 and TRBJ2-5, with 8 bases fitting TRBD2. The V segment lost 2 bases and the J segment 5 bases; nucleotides outside the gene matches: 5. The CDR3 length is 14 residues. CDR1 SGHRS and CDR2 YFSETQ come from the germline V gene. The CDR3 loop reads CASSLAGARETQYF. In DNA form, the CDR3 reads TGCGCCAGCAGCTTAGCGGGAGCTAGGGAGACCCAGTACTTC.

In this sample, this clonotype turned up a few times. V and J are TRBV28 and TRBJ1-2; D not certain. Germline V gives CDR1 MDHEN, CDR2 SYDVKM. V was shortened by 3 bases and J by 4 bases, with 6 bases between the two germline ends. This CDR3 comprises 12 residues. The CDR3 spells CASSFRSYGYTF. CDR3 nucleotides: TGTGCCAGCAGTTTTCGCTCCTATGGCTACACCTTC.

CDR3 in amino acids: CAWSARTYYEQYF. The CDR3 nucleotides read TGTGCCTGGAGTGCTCGGACTTACTACGAGCAGTACTTC. The chain uses TRBV30 and TRBJ2-7, with D maybe TRBD2 (5 bases). The CDR3 consists of 13 residues. Germline-derived CDR1 and CDR2 are GTSNPN and SVGIG (reference sequence). V shed 1 base and J shed 3 bases, with 10 bases lying between them.

This clonotype appeared a few times. The chain combines TRBV25-1 with TRBJ1-2, with D hard to call. Germline CDR1 and CDR2: MGHDK and SYGVNS. Trimming cost V 1 base and J 7 bases, with 10 bases left between them. The CDR3 sequence is 13 residues long. Written as DNA, the CDR3 is TGTGCCAGCAGTGAATGGGTTAGGGCTGGCTACACCTTC. Encoded protein: CASSEWVRAGYTF.

Only a few counts were recorded for this clonotype. The chain is built from TRBV25-1 and TRBJ2-1, with D unclear. V was shortened by 6 bases and J by 10 bases, with 10 bases between the two germline ends. CDR1 is MGHDK and CDR2 is SYGVNS in the germline V gene. The length of the CDR3 is 11 residues. CDR3 in amino acids: CASSEFWEQFF. CDR3 in DNA: TGTGCCAGCAGCGAGTTTTGGGAGCAGTTCTTC.

The chain has TRBV13 and TRBJ1-1; TRBD1 is a possible D gene (5 bases). The CDR3 totals 14 residues. CDR1 and CDR2 (germline): PRHDT, FYEKMQ (reference sequence). The V and J ends lost 5 bases and 5 bases respectively, with 15 bases between them. CDR3 residues: CASSPSTGGTEAFF. The CDR3 DNA is TGTGCCAGCAGCCCCAGTACCGGGGGAACTGAAGCTTTCTTT.

This clonotype was picked up many times. The genes are TRBV29-1 and TRBJ1-6; 7 bases agree with TRBD1. CDR1 and CDR2 from the germline V gene are SQVTM and ANQGSEA. Trimming cost V 4 bases and J 5 bases; bases outside gene matches: 2. The CDR3 loop spans 13 amino acids. CDR3 in amino acids: CSVGDRDNSPLHF. The CDR3 nucleotides read TGCAGCGTTGGCGACAGGGATAATTCACCCCTCCACTTT.

The chain carries TRBV7-2 and TRBJ2-5; 7 bases match TRBD2. Per the germline V gene, CDR1 is SGHTA and CDR2 is FQGNSA. CDR3 length equals 14 residues. V shed 7 bases and J 3 bases; nucleotides not matched to a gene: 8. The CDR3 coding sequence is TGTGCCAGCACTAGGAGGGCGGGAGAAGAGACCCAGTACTTC. As protein: CASTRRAGEETQYF.

The chain links TRBV25-1 to TRBJ1-1; D gene ambiguous. Germline CDR1 reads MGHDK; CDR2 reads SYGVNS. The CDR3 runs to 14 residues. Deletions cut 5 bases from V and 1 base from J, with 11 bases between. The CDR3 loop is CASSTSLRNTEAFF. The CDR3 nucleotides read TGTGCCAGCAGTACCTCCCTACGGAACACTGAAGCTTTCTTT.

This clonotype was seen a handful of times. This chain uses TRBV4-1 with TRBJ2-5; maybe TRBD1 (5 bases). The CDR3 length is 16 residues. Germline CDR1 and CDR2: MGHRA and YSYEKL. V lost 0 bases and J lost 5, with 16 bases in between. The CDR3 DNA reads TGCGCCAGCAGCCAAGAAGGTGCAGGGTTTCGCGAGACCCAGTACTTC. It is translated as CASSQEGAGFRETQYF.

V and J are TRBV2 and TRBJ1-4, with 7 bases that match TRBD1. V lost 4 bases to trimming and J lost 5 bases; unmatched junction nucleotides: 4. CDR1 SNHLY and CDR2 FYNNEI come from the germline V gene. The CDR3 has 14 residues. As DNA, the CDR3 is TGTGCCAGCAGTGGGGACAGCCCCAATGAAAAACTGTTTTTT. Protein sequence: CASSGDSPNEKLFF.

V is TRBV12-5 and J is TRBJ2-3, with 7 nucleotides matching TRBD1. The CDR3 is 14 amino acids. Germline CDR1 and CDR2: LGHNT and FRNRAP. V was pared by 7 bases and J by 3 bases, with 7 bases of the junction left unmatched. The CDR3 nucleotides are TGTGCTAGTGCCTTGGACAGGCAAACAGATACGCAGTATTTT. Translation: CASALDRQTDTQYF.

The chain links TRBV7-3 to TRBJ2-3; unclear D gene. Trimming took 3 bases from V and 2 from J, leaving 12 bases between them. The CDR3 totals 15 residues. Germline-derived CDR1 and CDR2 are SGHTA and FQGTGA. CDR3 sequence reads: CASSFEGSYTDTQYF. The CDR3 DNA reads as TGTGCCAGCAGCTTTGAAGGAAGCTACACAGATACGCAGTATTTT.

This clonotype has more than one count but fewer than ten. The V gene is TRBV6-5, the J gene TRBJ1-6; D call uncertain. CDR3 length equals 15 residues. The germline gives CDR1 MNHEY, CDR2 SVGAGI. V was trimmed by 2 bases and J by 9 bases, leaving 14 bases between them. The CDR3 here is CASSYVADSGSPLHF. For the CDR3, the DNA is TGTGCCAGCAGTTACGTGGCAGATTCTGGTTCACCCCTCCACTTT.

This clonotype showed up just a few times. The CDR3 coding sequence is TGTGCCAGCAGCCAAGAAGCCGGGGAGCTGTTTTTT. This sequence encodes CASSQEAGELFF. The J gene is TRBJ2-2, the V gene TRBV4-2; D unresolved. Trimming shortened V by 0 bases and J by 6 bases, and 2 bases separated the two germline ends. In germline, CDR1 is LGHNA, CDR2 YNFKEQ. The CDR3 is made up of 12 amino acids.

This clonotype showed up just a few times. The chain has TRBV20-1 and TRBJ2-7, with D unresolved. The V end was cut by 3 bases, the J end by 6 bases, with 12 bases between. Germline-derived CDR1 and CDR2 are DFQATT and SNEGSKA (reference sequence). This CDR3 has 12 amino acids. DNA of the CDR3: TGCAGTGCTAGTATCTGGGGATCCGAGCAGTACTTC. Its protein product is CSASIWGSEQYF.

The chain couples TRBV12-3 or TRBV12-4 to TRBJ2-7; D unresolved. There are 14 residues in the CDR3. Deletions cut 5 bases from V and 7 bases from J, with 18 bases between. The CDR3 protein is CASSIRTALGEQYF. The CDR3 DNA reads TGTGCCAGCAGTATACGGACCGCCCTGGGGGAGCAGTACTTC.

This clonotype appeared many times. At one boundary the junction diverges from the germline segment, which might be a read error. The V and J genes are TRBV12-3 or TRBV12-4 and TRBJ1-5; possible D gene TRBD1, 5 bases. The CDR3 totals 21 residues. The CDR3 DNA follows: TGTGCCAGCAGCTTAGTCGGTTATGAACCGGGGCCACAGAGGAGCAATCAGCCCCAGCATTTT. Translation: CASSLVGYEPGPQRSNQPQHF.

V gene TRBV10-3 combines with J gene TRBJ2-2; possible D gene TRBD2, 7 bases. Germline values: CDR1 ENHRY, CDR2 SYGVKD. The V end was cut by 4 bases, the J end by 2 bases, with 14 bases between. The CDR3 runs to 16 residues. CDR3: CAISVGASGNTGELFF. The CDR3 region has the DNA TGTGCCATCAGTGTGGGGGCTAGCGGAAACACCGGGGAGCTGTTTTTT.

This clonotype came up a few times. CDR3 nucleotides: TGTGCCAGCAGCTTCGGGACTAACTCCTACGAGCAGTACTTC. Translation: CASSFGTNSYEQYF. The rearrangement links TRBV7-9 to TRBJ2-7, with 7 bases identical to TRBD2. This CDR3 region has 14 residues. Germline-derived CDR1 and CDR2 are SEHNR and FQNEAQ (reference sequence). The V and J ends lost 3 bases and 0 bases, in that order; junction bases with no gene match: 2.

This chain links TRBV6-4 with TRBJ2-3, with D maybe TRBD2 (5 bases). Per germline, CDR1 MRHNA and CDR2 SNTAGT. The length of the CDR3 is 15 residues. Trimming removed 2 bases at V and 1 base at J, with 10 bases between. The CDR3 sequence: CASSDAGNGTDTQYF. In DNA, the CDR3 is TGTGCCAGCAGTGACGCCGGGAATGGCACAGATACGCAGTATTTT.

This sequence joins TRBV7-9 and TRBJ2-1; no reliable D call. Trimming left V 2 bases short and J 6 bases short, with 8 bases between. The CDR3 spans 13 residues. The germline V gene encodes CDR1 SEHNR and CDR2 FQNEAQ (reference sequence). The CDR3: CASSLFALNEQFF. CDR3 nucleotide sequence: TGTGCCAGCAGCTTATTTGCGCTCAATGAGCAGTTCTTC.

This CDR3 reads CASSYGTADTQYF. In nucleotides, the CDR3 is TGTGCCAGCAGTTACGGGACGGCAGATACGCAGTATTTT. The chain couples TRBV6-2 or TRBV6-3 to TRBJ2-3; D tentatively fits TRBD1 or TRBD2 (5 bases each). The CDR3 runs 13 residues. The germline V gene has CDR1 MNHEY and CDR2 SVGEGT. V lost 2 bases and J 4 bases, leaving 7 bases between the germline ends.

J is TRBJ2-1 and V is TRBV12-3 or TRBV12-4; 10 bases fit TRBD2. The CDR3 has 13 amino acids. With V trimmed by 5 bases and J by 9 bases, 4 bases remained unmatched. The chain's CDR3 is CASSQREGAEQFF. The DNA of the CDR3 is TGTGCCAGCAGTCAGCGGGAGGGCGCTGAGCAGTTCTTC.

As for this clonotype: Mismatch with germline at one junction end may stem from a read error. The rearrangement links TRBV15 to TRBJ2-1; D perhaps matches TRBD1 (6 bases). The CDR3 contains 13 residues. Germline lookup yields CDR1 LNHNV and CDR2 YYDKDF (reference sequence). CDR3 in DNA: TGTGCCACCAGCTGGGGGCCCCTCAATGAGCAGCTCTTC. This translates into CATSWGPLNEQLF.

The chain links TRBV11-1 to TRBJ2-7, with 14 bases matching TRBD2. V gave up 1 base and J gave up 4 bases; unmatched junction bases: 18. CDR1 and CDR2 (germline): SGHAT, FQDESV (reference sequence). CDR3 length: 21 amino acids. The CDR3 region is CASSLVGGLAGAPALLYEQYF. CDR3 sequence (DNA): TGTGCCAGCAGCTTAGTGGGGGGACTAGCGGGAGCCCCAGCACTCCTTTACGAGCAGTACTTC.

The rearrangement links TRBV5-6 to TRBJ1-5; TRBD1 agrees at 8 bases. V lost 3 bases and J lost 5; bases outside the gene matches: 10. The CDR3 runs to 16 residues. The germline V gene encodes CDR1 SGHDT and CDR2 YYEEEE. This CDR3 reads CASSSLGQAAHQPQHF. CDR3 nucleotide sequence: TGTGCCAGCAGCTCCTTGGGACAGGCGGCGCATCAGCCCCAGCATTTT. Together with reference TRBV5-6 and TRBJ1-5, the CDR3 gives the full variable domain: DAGVTQSPTHLIKTRGQQVTLRCSPKSGHDTVSWYQQALGQGPQFIFQYYEEEERQRGNFPDRFSGHQFPNYSSELNVNALLLGDSALYLCASSSLGQAAHQPQHFGDGTRLSIL.

This chain uses TRBV19 with TRBJ1-1; possibly TRBD1 for D (5 bases). CDR3 length equals 13 residues. V was pared by 5 bases and J by 3 bases, with 10 bases between. The germline CDR1 and CDR2 sequences are LNHDA and SQIVND (reference sequence). The CDR3 spells CASSEGRDTEAFF. The DNA for the CDR3 is TGTGCCAGTAGTGAGGGGCGAGACACTGAAGCTTTCTTT.